Listed here are 18 T cell receptor beta chains from one sample, sequenced in a study of healthy donors' naive CD4 and CD8 T cells. Starting from about 470 ng of total RNA, TCR libraries were made with linear amplification. MiXCR, applied by TCRdb to the reads, yields one record per CDR3 protein. The sample includes 180,000 or so distinct CDR3 sequences, around 80% seen only once; the top ten take approximately 2.5%. The sequencing sample was made of naive CD4+ and CD8+ T cells sorted from blood, pooled from several donors. These receptors originate from a pool of human donors in good health; the sample pools cells from several healthy donors.

The genes are TRBV29-1 and TRBJ2-3; D is possibly TRBD2 (5 bases). Germline lookup yields CDR1 SQVTM and CDR2 ANQGSEA. Between the trimmed V and J ends, which lost 3 bases and 3 bases, there was a span of 13 bases. This CDR3 is 14 amino acids long. The CDR3 nucleotides read TGCAGCGTTGACTGGGCGAGGGAAACAGATACGCAGTATTTT. Translating it yields CSVDWARETDTQYF.

The CDR3 loop reads CASSGFNTEAFF. CDR3 coding DNA: TGTGCCAGCAGTGGTTTTAACACTGAAGCTTTCTTT. This chain links TRBV6-5 with TRBJ1-1; D unclear. The V gene's germline CDR1 is MNHEY and CDR2 SVGAGI. Trimming shortened V by 5 bases and J by 2 bases, and 6 bases separated the two germline ends. The CDR3 is 12 residues long.

The CDR3 loop reads CASSLISGTPSYEQYF. The CDR3 DNA reads TGTGCCAGCAGTTTAATAAGCGGGACACCCTCCTACGAGCAGTACTTC. This sequence joins TRBV27 and TRBJ2-7, with D possibly matching TRBD2 (7 bases). This CDR3 region has 16 residues. V was clipped by 2 bases and J by 0 bases, with 14 bases between them. CDR1 MNHEY and CDR2 SMNVEV come from the germline V gene (reference sequence).

The V and J genes are TRBV2 and TRBJ2-7; D uncertain. With 11 bases removed from V and 4 bases from J, the gap between germline ends came to 15 bases. CDR1 is SNHLY, CDR2 FYNNEI, per germline. The CDR3 extends over 12 amino acids. The CDR3 coding sequence is TGTGCCGGCGCCCTTGAGGAGTACGAGCAGTACTTC. Its translation is CAGALEEYEQYF.

V and J are TRBV18 and TRBJ2-1; 9 positions agree with TRBD2. The CDR3 consists of 18 residues. Unmatched junction bases numbered 17, after V lost 2 bases and J lost 9 bases. Per the germline V gene, CDR1 is KGHSH and CDR2 is LQKENI. The CDR3, as DNA: TGTGCCAGCTCACCAGGGAGTTGGCTAGCGGGAATTTTCAGTGAGCAGTTCTTC. This translates into CASSPGSWLAGIFSEQFF.

This clonotype appeared a few times. This chain links TRBV21-1 with TRBJ2-7; TRBD2 is taken as the D call from the table, unchecked against the DNA. TRBV21-1 is classified as a pseudogene. The CDR3 has 16 amino acids. The chain's CDR3 is CASSNGISGSSYEQYF. CDR3 sequence (DNA): TGTGCCAGCAGCAATGGAATTAGCGGAAGCTCCTACGAGCAGTACTTC.

This chain joins TRBV12-3 or TRBV12-4 and TRBJ2-3; D tentatively fits TRBD1 or TRBD2 (5 bases each). V was trimmed by 5 bases and J by 9 bases, leaving 15 bases between them. The CDR3 is 13 amino acids. The CDR3 reads CASSTPGPDTQYF. In nucleotides, the CDR3 is TGTGCCAGCAGTACTCCGGGACCGGACACGCAGTATTTT.

The chain joins TRBV29-1 to TRBJ1-5; D perhaps matches TRBD1 (5 bases). This CDR3 contains 13 residues. Trimming stripped 7 bases from V and 3 bases from J, with 13 bases between. Germline CDR1 is SQVTM and CDR2 is ANQGSEA. CDR3 nucleotides: TGCAGCGGACGCGACAGCCCCAATCAGCCCCAGCATTTT. Translating gives CSGRDSPNQPQHF.

J is TRBJ2-7 and V is TRBV5-6, with D unclear. Germline V lookup: CDR1 SGHDT, CDR2 YYEEEE. Trimming removed 2 bases from V and 0 bases from J, with 9 bases in between. This CDR3 has 14 amino acids. The CDR3 DNA reads TGTGCCAGCAGCTTCCCGGACGCCTCCTACGAGCAGTACTTC. Protein product: CASSFPDASYEQYF. The whole variable domain, remainder taken from reference TRBV5-6 and TRBJ2-7, is DAGVTQSPTHLIKTRGQQVTLRCSPKSGHDTVSWYQQALGQGPQFIFQYYEEEERQRGNFPDRFSGHQFPNYSSELNVNALLLGDSALYLCASSFPDASYEQYFGPGTRLTVT.

The rearrangement links TRBV27 to TRBJ2-7; perhaps TRBD2 as D (6 bases). The CDR3 contains 14 residues. Trimming took off 4 bases at V and 7 bases at J, with 17 bases between the two ends. Germline lookup yields CDR1 MNHEY and CDR2 SMNVEV (reference sequence). As DNA, the CDR3 is TGTGCCAGCAGTTCACTCCAGCGGGTAATTGAGCAGTACTTC. It yields the protein CASSSLQRVIEQYF.

The chain carries TRBV6-5 and TRBJ1-6; D not certain. In germline, CDR1 is MNHEY, CDR2 SVGAGI. The CDR3 contains 16 residues. V lost 2 bases, J lost 8 bases, and 16 bases lay in between. The CDR3 DNA follows: TGTGCCAGCAGTTACAGCGGCGTTCAAGCGGATTCACCCCTCCACTTT. Translated: CASSYSGVQADSPLHF.

The chain is built from TRBV5-1 and TRBJ2-2; no clear D. This CDR3 comprises 15 residues. V gave up 4 bases and J gave up 7 bases, with 17 bases separating them. CDR1 SGHRS and CDR2 YFSETQ come from the germline V gene. The CDR3 nucleotides are TGCGCCAGCAGCCCGGATCTGGCCTCGGGCGGGGAGCTGTTTTTT. The encoded protein is CASSPDLASGGELFF.

This clonotype was seen only once. V gene TRBV29-1 combines with J gene TRBJ2-1, with 11 bases identical to TRBD2. The V segment lost 1 base and the J segment 7 bases; nucleotides outside the gene matches: 9. CDR3 length: 16 residues. The germline V gene encodes CDR1 SQVTM and CDR2 ANQGSEA. This chain's CDR3 is CSVEAPTSGRINEQFF. The CDR3 DNA reads as TGCAGCGTTGAAGCTCCAACTAGCGGGAGAATAAATGAGCAGTTCTTC.

The DNA for the CDR3 is TGTGCCAGCAGCCCTTTGTGGGGGTCGAACACCGGGGAGCTGTTTTTT. It is translated as CASSPLWGSNTGELFF. The chain joins TRBV6-5 to TRBJ2-2, with D perhaps assigned TRBD1 or TRBD2 (5 bases each). From germline, CDR1 is MNHEY and CDR2 SVGAGI. The ends were cut back, 6 bases at V and 0 bases at J, with 14 bases in the middle. This CDR3 region has 16 residues.

This chain uses TRBV29-1 with TRBJ1-2; no firm D call. Trimming stripped 4 bases from V and 8 bases from J, with 11 bases between. Germline V gene lookup returns CDR1 SQVTM and CDR2 ANQGSEA. The CDR3 is 11 amino acids. This CDR3 reads CSVVGVGGYTF. CDR3 coding DNA: TGCAGCGTTGTTGGAGTTGGAGGCTACACCTTC.

V usage is TRBV11-1 and J usage is TRBJ1-1; D may be TRBD1 (5 bases). Trimming stripped 5 bases from V and 2 bases from J, with 12 bases between. Germline assignment: CDR1 SGHAT and CDR2 FQDESV (reference sequence). This CDR3 spans 14 amino acids. CDR3 loop: CASSVQRGNTEAFF. The CDR3 nucleotides are TGTGCCAGCAGCGTCCAGCGGGGCAACACTGAAGCTTTCTTT.

The chain joins TRBV5-5 to TRBJ1-5; TRBD1 agrees at 8 bases. V lost 2 bases and J lost 7; bases outside the gene matches: 11. The germline CDR1 and CDR2 sequences are SGHKS and YYEKEE (reference sequence). There are 16 residues in the CDR3. The chain's CDR3 is CASSFFSTGEFQPQHF. The CDR3 DNA reads TGTGCCAGCAGCTTCTTCTCGACAGGGGAATTCCAGCCCCAGCATTTT.

The chain is built from TRBV29-1 and TRBJ2-6; D is possibly TRBD1 (6 bases). Germline V CDR1 and CDR2: SQVTM, ANQGSEA. The CDR3 runs to 16 residues. V was clipped by 8 bases and J by 0 bases, with 17 bases between them. The CDR3, as DNA: TGCAGCCCCCAGCAGACAGGCTCCTCTGGGGCCAACGTCCTGACTTTC. It translates to CSPQQTGSSGANVLTF.